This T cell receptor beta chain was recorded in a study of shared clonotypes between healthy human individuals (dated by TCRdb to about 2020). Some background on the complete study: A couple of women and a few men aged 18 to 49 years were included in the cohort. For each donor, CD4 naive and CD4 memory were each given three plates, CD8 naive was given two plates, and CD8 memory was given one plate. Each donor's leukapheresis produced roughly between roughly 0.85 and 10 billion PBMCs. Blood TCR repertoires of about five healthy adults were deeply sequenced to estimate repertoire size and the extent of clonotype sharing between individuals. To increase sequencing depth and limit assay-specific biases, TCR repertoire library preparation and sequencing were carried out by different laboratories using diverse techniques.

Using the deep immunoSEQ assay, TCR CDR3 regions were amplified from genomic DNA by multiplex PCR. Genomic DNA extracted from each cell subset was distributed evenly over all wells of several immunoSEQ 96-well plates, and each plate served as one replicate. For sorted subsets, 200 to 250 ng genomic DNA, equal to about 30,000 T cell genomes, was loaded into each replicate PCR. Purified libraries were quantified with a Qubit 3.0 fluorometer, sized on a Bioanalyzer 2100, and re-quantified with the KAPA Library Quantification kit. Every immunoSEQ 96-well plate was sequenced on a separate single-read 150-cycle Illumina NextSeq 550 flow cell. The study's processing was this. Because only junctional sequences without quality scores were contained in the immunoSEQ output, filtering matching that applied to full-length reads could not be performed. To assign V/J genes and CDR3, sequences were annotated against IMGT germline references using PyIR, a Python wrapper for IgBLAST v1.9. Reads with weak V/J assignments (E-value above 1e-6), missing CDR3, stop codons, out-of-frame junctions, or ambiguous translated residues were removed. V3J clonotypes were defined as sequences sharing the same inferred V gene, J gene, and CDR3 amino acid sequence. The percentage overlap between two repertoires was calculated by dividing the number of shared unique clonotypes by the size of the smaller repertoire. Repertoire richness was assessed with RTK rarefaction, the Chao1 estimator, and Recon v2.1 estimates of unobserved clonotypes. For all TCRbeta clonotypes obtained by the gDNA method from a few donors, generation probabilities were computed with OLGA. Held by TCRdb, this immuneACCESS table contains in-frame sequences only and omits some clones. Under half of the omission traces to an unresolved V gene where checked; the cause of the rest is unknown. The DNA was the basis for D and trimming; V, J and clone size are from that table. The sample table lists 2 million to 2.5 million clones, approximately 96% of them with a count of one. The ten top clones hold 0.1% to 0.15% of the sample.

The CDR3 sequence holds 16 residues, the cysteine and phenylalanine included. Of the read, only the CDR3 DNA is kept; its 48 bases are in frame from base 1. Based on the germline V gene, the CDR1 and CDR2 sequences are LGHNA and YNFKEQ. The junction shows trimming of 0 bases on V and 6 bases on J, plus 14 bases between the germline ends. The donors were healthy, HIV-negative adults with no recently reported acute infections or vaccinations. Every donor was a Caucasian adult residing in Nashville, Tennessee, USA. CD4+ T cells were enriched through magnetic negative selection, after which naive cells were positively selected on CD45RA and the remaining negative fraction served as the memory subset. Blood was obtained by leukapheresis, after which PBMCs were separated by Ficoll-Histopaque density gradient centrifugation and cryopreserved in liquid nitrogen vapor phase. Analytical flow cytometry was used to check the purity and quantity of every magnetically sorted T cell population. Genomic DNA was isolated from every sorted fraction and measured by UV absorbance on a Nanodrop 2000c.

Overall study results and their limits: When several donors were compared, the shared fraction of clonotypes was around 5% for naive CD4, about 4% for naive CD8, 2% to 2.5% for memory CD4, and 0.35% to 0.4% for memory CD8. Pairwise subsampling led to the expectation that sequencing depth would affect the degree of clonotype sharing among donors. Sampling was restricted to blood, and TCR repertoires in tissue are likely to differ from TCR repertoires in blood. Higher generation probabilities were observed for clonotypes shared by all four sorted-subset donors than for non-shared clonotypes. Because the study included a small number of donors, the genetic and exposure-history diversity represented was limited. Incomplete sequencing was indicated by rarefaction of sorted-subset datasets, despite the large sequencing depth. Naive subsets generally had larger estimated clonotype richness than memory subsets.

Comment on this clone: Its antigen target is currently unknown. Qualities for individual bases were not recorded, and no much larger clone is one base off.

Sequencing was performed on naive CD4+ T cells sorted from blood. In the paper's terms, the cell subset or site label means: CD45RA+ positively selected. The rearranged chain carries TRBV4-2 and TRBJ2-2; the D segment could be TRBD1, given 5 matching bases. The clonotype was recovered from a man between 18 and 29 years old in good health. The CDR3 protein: CASSQDWAGKAGELFF. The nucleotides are TGTGCCAGCAGCCAAGATTGGGCAGGGAAGGCCGGGGAGCTGTTTTTT.